The clone carrying this T cell receptor (beta chain) was detected only once. The antigen remains undetermined. CDR1 is MNHEY, CDR2 SVGAGI, per germline. V shed 5 bases and J shed 3 bases, with 8 bases lying between them. CDR3 length equals 13 residues. This entry comes from a study of OX40 agonist ivuxolimab in advanced cancers. Study at large: Eligibility rules accepted prior anti-PD-1, anti-PD-L1 or anti-CTLA-4 therapy, and 40% to 50% had some. Study outcomes and limitations: CD4+ and CD8+ blood T cells expanded clonally by week 6 at 0.1 to 3.0 mg/kg.

Measured with immunoSEQ multiplex PCR; TCRdb has only the in-frame clones, and not every one. This table holds roughly 120,000 clones, 85% to 90% found once. This receptor was obtained from an adult with an advanced solid tumor such as melanoma, head and neck, liver or kidney cancer. This chain links TRBV6-5 with TRBJ2-1; possibly TRBD1 for D (5 bases). Sequencing used CD4+ or CD8+ T cells sorted from blood, obtained in a trial of the OX40 agonist ivuxolimab. CDR3 residues: CASSKDIYNEQFF. CDR3 bases: TGTGCCAGCAGTAAGGACATCTACAATGAGCAGTTCTTC.